These 26 T cell receptor beta chains share one sample of origin, sequenced in a study of beta chain features in type 1 diabetes. Study-level results: In every one of the four CD4+ subsets, TCRB CDR3s were moderately but significantly shorter in Type 1 diabetes patients.

The antigens for these receptors are not known. The isolated RNA, all of it, was reverse transcribed, so expressed TCRB transcripts were what got sequenced. Clones were sequenced by immunoSEQ multiplex PCR, and TCRdb holds only the in-frame ones, with some missing. The sample yields hundreds of thousands of clones, under 15% seen once. The specimen was naive CD4+ T cells from blood. These receptors were obtained from a man between 18 and 29 years old with type 1 diabetes.

The rearrangement joins TRBV5-1 to TRBJ1-1; 8 bases align to TRBD1. Germline trimming cut 4 bases from V and 5 bases from J; bases unmatched to any gene: 10. The CDR3 is 15 residues long. Germline V lookup: CDR1 SGHRS, CDR2 YFSETQ. CDR3 region: CASSVTSGQETEAFF. The DNA of the CDR3 is TGCGCCAGCAGCGTGACCTCGGGACAGGAAACTGAAGCTTTCTTT.

The chain joins TRBV6-5 to TRBJ1-1, with 10 bases lining up with TRBD1. This CDR3 has 14 amino acids. From germline, CDR1 is MNHEY and CDR2 SVGAGI. The V gene end was trimmed by 6 bases and the J gene end by 7 bases; junction bases not matched to a gene: 8. CDR3 bases: TGTGCCAGCAGCCCGTCCCGGGACAGGGGTGAAGCTTTCTTT. This sequence encodes CASSPSRDRGEAFF.

Concerning this clone itself: Additional DNA sequences in this sample encode the identical CDR3. The chain links TRBV30 to TRBJ1-2; the match to TRBD1 covers 7 bases. Trimming at V came to 4 bases and at J to 5 bases, leaving 4 bases not matched to a gene. Germline values: CDR1 GTSNPN, CDR2 SVGIG (reference sequence). This CDR3 has 12 residues. CDR3 in amino acids: CAWNPGGYGYTF. The CDR3 DNA reads as TGTGCCTGGAATCCAGGGGGGTATGGCTACACCTTC.

The chain is built from TRBV4-1 and TRBJ2-7; the D gene is possibly TRBD1 (7 bases). This CDR3 has 15 amino acids. CDR1 is MGHRA and CDR2 is YSYEKL in the germline V gene. Trimming pared 3 bases from V and 3 bases from J, leaving 15 bases between. DNA for the CDR3: TGCGCCAGCAGCCAGGGTCAGGGGGACTTCTACGAGCAGTACTTC. Its protein product is CASSQGQGDFYEQYF.

V usage is TRBV11-3 and J usage is TRBJ2-7; 8 bases match TRBD2. Germline V lookup: CDR1 SGHNT, CDR2 YENEEA. This CDR3 is 16 amino acids long. With V trimmed by 3 bases and J by 5 bases, 12 bases remained unmatched. The CDR3 protein is CASSFDGTSGLHEQYF. CDR3 nucleotide sequence: TGTGCCAGCAGCTTCGATGGAACTAGCGGCTTGCACGAGCAGTACTTC.

The chain has TRBV5-1 and TRBJ2-3, with 11 bases fitting TRBD1. Germline trimming cut 2 bases from V and 5 bases from J; bases unmatched to any gene: 7. Germline V lookup: CDR1 SGHRS, CDR2 YFSETQ. This CDR3 has 16 residues. The CDR3 nucleotides read TGCGCCAGCAGCTTCTTCGGACAGGGGGCGATAGATACGCAGTATTTT. It codes for CASSFFGQGAIDTQYF. Complete variable domain (other parts from reference TRBV5-1 and TRBJ2-3): KAGVTQTPRYLIKTRGQQVTLSCSPISGHRSVSWYQQTPGQGLQFLFEYFSETQRNKGNFPGRFSGRQFSNSRSEMNVSTLELGDSALYLCASSFFGQGAIDTQYFGPGTRLTVL.

V gene TRBV10-2 combines with J gene TRBJ1-2; maybe TRBD1 (5 bases). The length of the CDR3 is 13 residues. Germline V CDR1 and CDR2: WSHSY, SAAADI. V lost 8 bases and J lost 6, with 16 bases in between. This CDR3 reads CASAPERGNGYTF. The CDR3 DNA reads as TGCGCCAGCGCCCCCGAGAGGGGCAATGGCTACACCTTC.

This CDR3 is CAWSVVGTQYF. CDR3 in DNA: TGTGCCTGGAGTGTGGTGGGGACCCAGTACTTC. The chain carries TRBV30 and TRBJ2-5; D not resolved. Trimming took off 0 bases at V and 7 bases at J, with 6 bases between the two ends. CDR3 length: 11 residues. Germline CDR1 GTSNPN, CDR2 SVGIG (reference sequence).

J is TRBJ2-3 and V is TRBV4-1, with 7 bases matching TRBD2. The V gene's germline CDR1 is MGHRA and CDR2 YSYEKL. Germline trimming cut 0 bases from V and 0 bases from J; bases unmatched to any gene: 6. CDR3 length: 17 residues. CDR3 coding DNA: TGCGCCAGCAGCCAAGATGGGGGGGGAACTAGCACAGATACGCAGTATTTT. It is translated as CASSQDGGGTSTDTQYF.

This clone has a handful of counts. The chain links TRBV11-1 to TRBJ2-7, with a tentative D call TRBD1 (5 bases). CDR1 is SGHAT, CDR2 FQDESV, per germline (reference sequence). V was pared by 5 bases and J by 2 bases, with 10 bases between. There are 13 residues in the CDR3. The CDR3 region is CASSPDSTYEQYF. The CDR3 coding sequence is TGTGCCAGCAGCCCAGACAGCACCTACGAGCAGTACTTC. Full variable domain (remainder filled in from reference TRBV11-1 and TRBJ2-7): EAEVAQSPRYKITEKSQAVAFWCDPISGHATLYWYRQILGQGPELLVQFQDESVVDDSQLPKDRFSAERLKGVDSTLKIQPAELGDSAMYLCASSPDSTYEQYFGPGTRLTVT.

This clone was seen a handful of times. The V gene is TRBV29-1, the J gene TRBJ1-1; D remains ambiguous. The V end was cut by 1 base, the J end by 4 bases, with 10 bases between. This CDR3 is built from 13 residues. The germline CDR1 and CDR2 sequences are SQVTM and ANQGSEA. CDR3 in DNA: TGCAGCGTTGAAGGACGGTTGATCACTGAAGCTTTCTTT. As protein: CSVEGRLITEAFF.

This clone was recorded a few times. The chain links TRBV5-4 to TRBJ2-1; 8 positions agree with TRBD2. Germline V gives CDR1 SGHNT, CDR2 YYREEE (reference sequence). V dropped 1 base and J dropped 4; count of bases not matched to a gene: 7. CDR3 length: 16 residues. Written as DNA, the CDR3 is TGTGCCAGCAGCTTGATGCGGGGGGCCCAATACAATGAGCAGTTCTTC. It encodes CASSLMRGAQYNEQFF.

V gene TRBV9 combines with J gene TRBJ2-7; no firm D call. Germline V gene lookup returns CDR1 SGDLS and CDR2 YYNGEE. The V end was cut by 0 bases, the J end by 3 bases, with 13 bases between. This CDR3 region has 15 residues. DNA for the CDR3: TGTGCCAGCAGCGTAGGGGCGCTTAACCACTACGAGCAGTACTTC. This translates into CASSVGALNHYEQYF.

This clone was picked up one time. The V call is TRBV5-1, the J call TRBJ1-5; D unresolved. CDR3 length equals 13 residues. V was pared by 1 base and J by 3 bases, with 5 bases between. The germline CDR1 and CDR2 sequences are SGHRS and YFSETQ. CDR3 loop: CASSLTSNQPQHF. The CDR3, as DNA: TGCGCCAGCAGCTTGACCTCCAATCAGCCCCAGCATTTT.

The table lists this clone with a few counts. Other DNA variants within this sample encode the same CDR3. The rearrangement links TRBV30 to TRBJ1-5; a possible D gene is TRBD1 (5 bases). V was pared by 0 bases and J by 2 bases, with 5 bases between. The CDR3 runs to 13 residues. Germline values: CDR1 GTSNPN, CDR2 SVGIG (reference sequence). As DNA, the CDR3 is TGTGCCTGGAGTGTGACAGGCAATCAGCCCCAGCATTTT. It yields the protein CAWSVTGNQPQHF.

This clone has just a few counts. The J gene is TRBJ1-6, the V gene TRBV2; TRBD1 might be the D (5 bases). The germline gives CDR1 SNHLY, CDR2 FYNNEI. The CDR3 is 13 residues long. With 6 bases removed from V and 8 bases from J, the gap between germline ends came to 11 bases. The CDR3 nucleotides read TGTGCCAGCAGACAGGCTGGAGATTCACCCCTCCACTTT. Translation: CASRQAGDSPLHF.

The chain employs TRBV5-5 and TRBJ2-3; TRBD2 matches 8 bases. This CDR3 spans 16 amino acids. V shed 4 bases and J 4 bases; nucleotides not matched to a gene: 11. Germline CDR1 SGHKS, CDR2 YYEKEE (reference sequence). CDR3 DNA: TGTGCCAGCAGCCCGCGGCGAGCGGGGGTTTCAGATACGCAGTATTTT. Amino acids: CASSPRRAGVSDTQYF.

A few counts support this clone. The chain uses TRBV5-4 and TRBJ1-5; 11 bases align to TRBD1. This CDR3 is built from 14 residues. J was trimmed by 7 bases and V by 4 bases; bases with no gene match: 4. Germline V gene lookup returns CDR1 SGHNT and CDR2 YYREEE (reference sequence). The CDR3 DNA reads TGTGCCAGCAGCGCGGGACAGGGGGGCCAGCCCCAGCATTTT. It translates to CASSAGQGGQPQHF.

In its sample, this clone was seen once. The chain uses TRBV7-2 and TRBJ1-6; D may be TRBD1 (5 bases). Germline V gene sequence: CDR1 SGHTA, CDR2 FQGNSA. CDR3 length: 16 amino acids. Trimming stripped 3 bases from V and 5 bases from J, with 14 bases between. In DNA form, the CDR3 reads TGTGCCAGCAGCTTCGCCGGACAAAGCAATAATTCACCCCTCCACTTT. This translates into CASSFAGQSNNSPLHF.

A few counts support this clone. V and J are TRBV5-4 and TRBJ2-1; D is possibly TRBD1 or TRBD2 (5 bases each). The germline gives CDR1 SGHNT, CDR2 YYREEE (reference sequence). V was trimmed by 4 bases and J by 11 bases, leaving 22 bases between them. This CDR3 is built from 15 residues. The CDR3 DNA sequence: TGTGCCAGCAGCGCGCGTCCTCCGGGGCCCTCGCAGCAGTTCTTC. Translating it yields CASSARPPGPSQQFF.

This clone has just a few counts. V usage is TRBV6-1 and J usage is TRBJ2-2; D not certain. The CDR3 covers 12 residues. V lost 6 bases, J lost 5 bases, and 7 bases lay in between. Germline V gives CDR1 MNHNS, CDR2 SASEGT. The DNA for the CDR3 is TGTGCCAGCAGAAGAGGAACCGGGGAGCTGTTTTTT. This sequence encodes CASRRGTGELFF.

This chain joins TRBV27 and TRBJ2-2; 12 bases are a match to TRBD2. CDR1 and CDR2 (germline): MNHEY, SMNVEV (reference sequence). This CDR3 has 18 amino acids. V lost 4 bases and J lost 4; bases outside the gene matches: 10. The CDR3 loop reads CASSSSWETSGGTGELFF. The CDR3 nucleotides are TGTGCCAGCAGTTCCTCCTGGGAGACTAGCGGGGGCACCGGGGAGCTGTTTTTT.

The chain uses TRBV29-1 and TRBJ2-3; D possibly corresponds to TRBD1 (5 bases). Germline V CDR1 and CDR2: SQVTM, ANQGSEA. The length of the CDR3 is 14 residues. Trimming removed 7 bases at V and 0 bases at J, with 14 bases between. The CDR3 sequence is CSAIWGLSTDTQYF. The CDR3 DNA reads as TGCAGCGCTATATGGGGCCTCAGCACAGATACGCAGTATTTT.

This clone has a handful of counts. The chain employs TRBV5-1 and TRBJ1-2; D gene ambiguous. Germline V gene sequence: CDR1 SGHRS, CDR2 YFSETQ. The CDR3 is made up of 15 amino acids. V lost 3 bases and J 1 base, leaving 13 bases between the germline ends. The CDR3, as DNA: TGCGCCAGCAGCTCCTTGGACGGGCTTAACTATGGCTACACCTTC. Protein sequence: CASSSLDGLNYGYTF. The entire variable domain, with the rest obtained from reference TRBV5-1 and TRBJ1-2, is as follows: KAGVTQTPRYLIKTRGQQVTLSCSPISGHRSVSWYQQTPGQGLQFLFEYFSETQRNKGNFPGRFSGRQFSNSRSEMNVSTLELGDSALYLCASSSLDGLNYGYTFGSGTRLTVV.

The chain is built from TRBV30 and TRBJ1-6; D unclear. The CDR3 has 11 residues. Trimming took 1 base from V and 13 from J, leaving 8 bases between them. The germline gives CDR1 GTSNPN, CDR2 SVGIG (reference sequence). CDR3 protein: CAWSENRPLHF. CDR3 bases: TGTGCCTGGAGTGAAAACCGGCCCCTCCACTTT.

This clone was seen a handful of times. The J gene is TRBJ2-7, the V gene TRBV7-2; D is perhaps TRBD1 or TRBD2 (5 bases each). Trimming stripped 8 bases from V and 3 bases from J, with 14 bases between. The CDR3 spans 13 residues. Germline values: CDR1 SGHTA, CDR2 FQGNSA. CDR3: CASASRDLYEQYF. The CDR3 nucleotides are TGTGCCAGCGCCAGCCGGGACCTCTACGAGCAGTACTTC.